The sequence of this T cell receptor (beta chain) was determined in a study of T cell changes during pregnancy in multiple sclerosis. Assay used: immunoSEQ multiplex PCR; TCRdb lists only in-frame clones, some missing. Of around 62,000 clones listed, 90% are singletons. The V end lost 7 bases, the J end lost 2 bases, and 17 bases lay between the germline ends. The germline V gene encodes CDR1 MNHEY and CDR2 SMNVEV (reference sequence). The length of the CDR3 is 15 residues. V and J are TRBV27 and TRBJ1-1, with D perhaps TRBD1 (6 bases). This specimen was peripheral blood, taken in the second trimester of pregnancy. This sequence was found in a female donor in good health, enrolled as a control in a pregnancy study. CDR3 nucleotides: TGTGCCAGCAAAAACCGAAAGGGGGTAAACACTGAAGCTTTCTTT. This translates into CASKNRKGVNTEAFF.